This section outlines one T cell receptor beta chain sequence together with its context. Deletions cut 3 bases from V and 7 bases from J, with 16 bases between. The CDR3 loop spans 15 amino acids. Germline lookup yields CDR1 SGHAT and CDR2 FQNNGV. The sample belongs to a study of blood T cell repertoires in COVID-19. Overall study: The study drew acute and convalescent COVID-19 samples from the United States, Italy and Spain. In each case, the material was cDNA or gDNA derived from T cells, B-cell-depleted T cells, or PBMCs.

The authors' processing: Reference gene primer amplification gave nucleated cell count estimates. The assay was immunoSEQ multiplex PCR, and TCRdb's table has in-frame clones only and misses some. V and J calls and clone size are those listed in that table; D and trimming were worked out from the DNA. The profile covers approximately 300,000 clones, with 86% appearing a single time and around 1.7% taken by the ten largest. The clonotype originates from a woman in her forties or fifties with acute or convalescent COVID-19. Sequences were obtained from peripheral blood. The genes are TRBV11-2 and TRBJ2-1; D might be TRBD2 (5 bases). Written as DNA, the CDR3 is TGTGCCAGCAGCTTCAGAGAGGGAGAATTGAATGAGCAGTTCTTC. The encoded protein is CASSFREGELNEQFF.